A single sample gave rise to the 10 T cell receptor beta chains below, sequenced in a study of cytomegalovirus exposure and HLA in healthy donors. Data came from immunoSEQ multiplex PCR; TCRdb stores just in-frame clones and leaves some out. The profile shows 200,000 or so clones, roughly 82% of them singletons. The specimen was PBMCs. The receptors here all came from a woman younger than 45 in good health and CMV-seropositive.

The chain joins TRBV19 to TRBJ2-7, with TRBD1 matching 9 bases. Germline assignment: CDR1 LNHDA and CDR2 SQIVND (reference sequence). V dropped 5 bases and J dropped 1; count of bases not matched to a gene: 6. CDR3 length: 15 amino acids. This CDR3 reads CASSATGGRSYEQYF. The CDR3 DNA is TGTGCCAGTAGTGCCACAGGGGGCCGTTCCTACGAGCAGTACTTC.

V is TRBV2 and J is TRBJ2-5; 7 bases fit TRBD1. V was pared by 6 bases and J by 3 bases, with 7 bases of the junction left unmatched. CDR1 is SNHLY, CDR2 FYNNEI, per germline. The CDR3 spans 14 residues. CDR3 coding DNA: TGTGCCAGCAGCCTCCGGGACAGAAAAGAGACCCAGTACTTC. Translating it yields CASSLRDRKETQYF.

The chain links TRBV7-9 to TRBJ2-2, with 14 bases lining up with TRBD2. The germline CDR1 and CDR2 sequences are SEHNR and FQNEAQ (reference sequence). This CDR3 region has 14 residues. V gave up 5 bases and J gave up 10 bases; unmatched junction bases: 3. The CDR3 is CASSTGLAGEELFF. CDR3 nucleotide sequence: TGTGCCAGCAGCACGGGACTAGCGGGGGAGGAGCTGTTTTTT.

This rearrangement joins TRBV6-5 to TRBJ2-7; 9 positions agree with TRBD1. This CDR3 has 14 residues. Germline V gene lookup returns CDR1 MNHEY and CDR2 SVGAGI. J gave up 4 bases and V 6 bases, and 7 bases lay outside the gene matches. CDR3 nucleotides: TGTGCCAGCAGGATCGGGACAGGGAGTTACGAGCAGTACTTC. Translating gives CASRIGTGSYEQYF.

The V and J genes are TRBV9 and TRBJ2-7, with D unresolved. Germline V gene sequence: CDR1 SGDLS, CDR2 YYNGEE. This CDR3 is 15 amino acids long. The ends were cut back, 10 bases at V and 2 bases at J, with 22 bases in the middle. As DNA, the CDR3 is TGTGCCGGAAACACACCCCCCACTACCACCTACGAGCAGTACTTC. Translating gives CAGNTPPTTTYEQYF.

CDR3 loop: CASSEAGVSRVPEQYF. CDR3 DNA: TGTGCCAGCAGTGAAGCGGGAGTGTCCCGAGTCCCCGAGCAGTACTTC. This chain links TRBV6-1 with TRBJ2-7, with D perhaps matching TRBD2 (5 bases). CDR1 and CDR2 (germline): MNHNS, SASEGT. The CDR3 length is 16 residues. V lost 0 bases and J lost 6, with 18 bases in between.

The V gene is TRBV29-1, the J gene TRBJ2-3; D is unclear. The CDR3 runs to 15 residues. CDR1 and CDR2 from the germline V gene are SQVTM and ANQGSEA. Trimming pared 0 bases from V and 12 bases from J, leaving 22 bases between. CDR3 amino acids: CSVEDLQGTGAPQYF. DNA for the CDR3: TGCAGCGTTGAAGATCTTCAAGGTACCGGAGCCCCTCAGTATTTT.

The chain uses TRBV15 and TRBJ1-1; D remains unclear. Germline values: CDR1 LNHNV, CDR2 YYDKDF (reference sequence). V was pared by 3 bases and J by 0 bases, with 14 bases between. This CDR3 is built from 16 residues. The CDR3: CATSREYSTLNTEAFF. CDR3 DNA sequence: TGTGCCACCAGCAGGGAATACAGTACTTTGAACACTGAAGCTTTCTTT.

V usage is TRBV7-2 and J usage is TRBJ2-7; 7 nucleotides align to TRBD1. The CDR3 sequence is 15 residues long. The germline gives CDR1 SGHTA, CDR2 FQGNSA. Trimming at V came to 5 bases and at J to 1 base, leaving 8 bases not matched to a gene. The DNA for the CDR3 is TGTGCCAGCAGCCTCAGGACAGGTTTGTCCTACGAGCAGTACTTC. Translated: CASSLRTGLSYEQYF.

The chain links TRBV2 to TRBJ1-1; maybe TRBD1 (5 bases). V gave up 5 bases and J gave up 1 base, with 17 bases separating them. From germline, CDR1 is SNHLY and CDR2 FYNNEI. The CDR3 sequence is 16 residues long. CDR3 loop: CASSRDSPRPNTEAFF. CDR3 coding DNA: TGTGCCAGCAGTAGAGACAGCCCAAGACCGAACACTGAAGCTTTCTTT.